This TCR beta chain was recovered during a study of graft-versus-host responses after intestinal transplantation. Study findings and constraints: Recipient marrow harbored GvH clones, some of which surfaced first in ileum or blood.

CDR1 and CDR2 from the germline V gene are MNHEY and SMNVEV (reference sequence). The CDR3 runs to 14 residues. V shed 6 bases, J shed 2 bases, and the junction held 7 bases outside the gene matches. Method: immunoSEQ multiplex PCR; TCRdb's copy keeps in-frame clones and lacks some. The sample lists about 54,000 clones; around 90% were seen once. About this clone itself: Its antigen is unidentified.

The J gene is TRBJ2-7, the V gene TRBV27; 7 bases line up with TRBD1. This sequence originates from a human patient who received an intestinal transplant, so some T cells may come from the graft donor. The sequencing used PBMCs, collected nearly 670 days after intestinal transplant. CDR3 amino acids: CASSTSDRPYEQYF. The DNA of the CDR3 is TGTGCCAGCAGCACCTCGGACAGGCCCTACGAGCAGTACTTC.